One sample yielded the 18 T cell receptor beta chains listed below, sequenced in a study of Graves' ophthalmopathy and Graves' hyperthyroidism. The study amplified TCR beta CDR3 regions using RNA transcripts. Second-round multiplex PCR came after a first-round RT-PCR that employed HTBI primers. Via MiXCR, TCRdb re-called the multiplex PCR reads, giving one row per CDR3 protein. The sample carries 360,000 or so distinct CDR3 sequences, about 18% recorded once. What was sequenced was peripheral blood. The source of these receptors is a young woman with Graves' ophthalmopathy.

This clonotype was recorded many times. The V gene is TRBV20-1, the J gene TRBJ1-5; no reliable D call. V was shortened by 0 bases and J by 4 bases, with 16 bases between the two germline ends. Germline V gives CDR1 DFQATT, CDR2 SNEGSKA (reference sequence). The CDR3 runs 16 residues. The CDR3 region has the DNA TGCAGTGCTAGAGATGTGCCAGGTTGGATGAATCAGCCCCAGCATTTT. Translating gives CSARDVPGWMNQPQHF.

The table lists this clonotype with many counts. Its ends do not fully match the called genes, so a read error is possible. The gene calls are TRBV11-2 and TRBJ2-7, with 10 bases lining up with TRBD1. The CDR3 consists of 11 residues. CDR1 is SGHAT and CDR2 is FQNNGV in the germline V gene. For the CDR3, the DNA is TGTGCCAGCAGCGCCGACAGGGGGCTCGACTTC. Amino acids: CASSADRGLDF.

The table lists this clonotype with many counts. J is TRBJ2-7 and V is TRBV18; a possible D gene is TRBD1 (6 bases). Germline CDR1 and CDR2: KGHSH and LQKENI. The CDR3 has 15 residues. V dropped 3 bases and J dropped 0 bases, with 12 bases sitting between them. The CDR3 spells CASSPTGASSYEQYF. The DNA of the CDR3 is TGTGCCAGCTCACCGACAGGTGCCAGCTCCTACGAGCAGTACTTC.

This clonotype was recorded many times. The chain couples TRBV9 to TRBJ1-1; D not certain. Looked up from germline, CDR1 is SGDLS and CDR2 is YYNGEE. Trimming left V 3 bases short and J 4 bases short, with 10 bases between. This CDR3 is built from 13 residues. The CDR3 nucleotides are TGTGCCAGCAGCGCAGAGGTTTTCACTGAAGCTTTCTTT. Translated: CASSAEVFTEAFF.

This clonotype was counted at least ten times. The V call is TRBV27, the J call TRBJ1-2; 12 bases line up with TRBD1. With V trimmed by 4 bases and J by 4 bases, 7 bases remained unmatched. The germline CDR1 and CDR2 sequences are MNHEY and SMNVEV (reference sequence). The CDR3 has 16 amino acids. CDR3 DNA sequence: TGTGCCAGCAGTTCAAGGGGGACAGGGGGCGGCTATGGCTACACCTTC. Residues: CASSSRGTGGGYGYTF.

This clonotype has at least ten counts. CDR3 sequence (DNA): TGTGCCAGCAGTGAGAGACAGGTCCGGGGCACTGAAGCTTTCTTT. As protein: CASSERQVRGTEAFF. The V call is TRBV27, the J call TRBJ1-1; D is possibly TRBD1 (6 bases). V gave up 5 bases and J gave up 4 bases, with 17 bases separating them. The CDR3 has 15 residues. The V gene's germline CDR1 is MNHEY and CDR2 SMNVEV (reference sequence).

This clonotype was picked up many times. The chain recombines TRBV9 with TRBJ2-2; 8 bases are shared with TRBD1. This CDR3 contains 18 residues. After removal of 4 bases from V and 5 bases from J, the junction contained 16 bases not matched to a gene. The germline V gene encodes CDR1 SGDLS and CDR2 YYNGEE. The CDR3 sequence is CASSLRQGFILKTGELFF. For the CDR3, the DNA is TGTGCCAGCAGCCTTCGACAGGGGTTTATTTTAAAGACCGGGGAGCTGTTTTTT.

This clonotype was recorded many times. The genes are TRBV24-1 and TRBJ1-2, with no clear D. Trimming took 7 bases from V and 4 from J, leaving 12 bases between them. This CDR3 comprises 13 residues. Per germline, CDR1 KGHDR and CDR2 SFDVKD. CDR3 bases: TGTGCCACCAGGGGTGATGACCGCTATGGCTACACCTTC. Translation gives CATRGDDRYGYTF.

Ten or more counts support this clonotype. The chain has TRBV4-1 and TRBJ1-6; D is unclear. Germline CDR1 is MGHRA and CDR2 is YSYEKL. V lost 1 base, J lost 3 bases, and 13 bases lay in between. The CDR3 has 17 residues. DNA for the CDR3: TGCGCCAGCAGCCAAGTCAGCCTCCTCGACTATAATTCACCCCTCCACTTT. Amino acid sequence: CASSQVSLLDYNSPLHF.

About this clonotype itself: The junction departs from the called germline gene at one end, perhaps through a read error. CDR3 protein: CASSLKLAGSGTQYF. In nucleotides, the CDR3 is TGCGCCAGCAGCTTAAAATTGGCAGGGTCGGGGACCCAGTACTTC. V and J are TRBV7-8 and TRBJ2-5; possible D gene TRBD1, 5 bases. The CDR3 runs 15 residues. Germline CDR1 reads SGHVS; CDR2 reads FQNEAQ.

The chain has TRBV5-1 and TRBJ2-7; D ambiguous. Germline-derived CDR1 and CDR2 are SGHRS and YFSETQ. Between the trimmed V and J ends, which lost 1 base and 3 bases, there was a span of 11 bases. The CDR3 loop spans 14 amino acids. This chain's CDR3 is CASSLNGPNYEQYF. Written as DNA, the CDR3 is TGCGCCAGCAGCTTGAACGGACCTAACTACGAGCAGTACTTC.

In this sample, this clonotype turned up a few times. This chain joins TRBV25-1 and TRBJ1-2, with D possibly matching TRBD1 (6 bases). The V end was cut by 8 bases, the J end by 5 bases, with 12 bases between. CDR1 and CDR2 from the germline V gene are MGHDK and SYGVNS. This CDR3 spans 12 amino acids. DNA for the CDR3: TGTGCCAGCCTTAATGGACAGTATGGCTACACCTTC. Translated, it gives CASLNGQYGYTF.

At least ten counts were recorded for this clonotype. The chain joins TRBV30 to TRBJ1-5, with a weak D call TRBD1 (5 bases). The CDR3 contains 15 residues. The V end was cut by 0 bases, the J end by 2 bases, with 11 bases between. Germline V lookup: CDR1 GTSNPN, CDR2 SVGIG (reference sequence). The DNA for the CDR3 is TGTGCCTGGAGTGTACCAGGGCCCCGCAATCAGCCCCAGCATTTT. It translates to CAWSVPGPRNQPQHF.

There are many counts of this clonotype. V is TRBV7-6 and J is TRBJ2-7; D unresolved. Germline CDR1 SGHVS, CDR2 FNYEAQ. The CDR3 spans 12 residues. V lost 5 bases and J 6 bases, leaving 11 bases between the germline ends. Here the CDR3 reads CASSPLTGEQYF. For the CDR3, the DNA is TGTGCCAGCAGCCCCCTGACGGGCGAGCAGTACTTC.

The chain joins TRBV19 to TRBJ2-2, with TRBD2 matching 11 bases. Per germline, CDR1 LNHDA and CDR2 SQIVND (reference sequence). With 1 base clipped from V and 9 bases from J, the junction kept 7 bases outside the gene matches. The CDR3 spans 16 residues. CDR3 sequence reads: CASSIGSSGRLRELFF. CDR3 nucleotides: TGTGCCAGTAGTATAGGGTCTAGCGGGAGGTTGCGGGAGCTGTTTTTT.

The sample holds many counts of this clonotype. This chain links TRBV29-1 with TRBJ1-1; 7 positions agree with TRBD1. The CDR3 has 13 amino acids. J gave up 2 bases and V 7 bases, and 7 bases lay outside the gene matches. Germline V gene data show CDR1 as SQVTM and CDR2 as ANQGSEA. The CDR3 nucleotides are TGCAGCGGACGACAGGGCTTAAACACTGAAGCTTTCTTT. This encodes CSGRQGLNTEAFF.

This clonotype was detected ten times or more. The chain recombines TRBV12-3 or TRBV12-4 with TRBJ2-3; no clear D. Between the trimmed V and J ends, which lost 1 base and 5 bases, there was a span of 7 bases. The CDR3 runs 13 residues. The CDR3 nucleotides are TGTGCCAGCAGTTTAGGTTCCGGAGATACGCAGTATTTT. Translation: CASSLGSGDTQYF.

Many counts were recorded for this clonotype. This sequence joins TRBV6-5 and TRBJ1-5, with D perhaps matching TRBD1 (6 bases). V lost 2 bases and J lost 6, with 14 bases in between. Germline CDR1 is MNHEY and CDR2 is SVGAGI. CDR3 size: 15 residues. The DNA for the CDR3 is TGTGCCAGCAGTTACGGTCCCGGGACACCTCAGCCCCAGCATTTT. Its protein product is CASSYGPGTPQPQHF.